The next 16 T cell receptor beta chains were all read from a single sample in a study of blood T cell repertoires in COVID-19. Produced via immunoSEQ multiplex PCR; TCRdb's table is partial and in-frame only. The sample shows 55,000 to 70,000 clones, roughly 86% of them seen only once. The sequencing sample was made of peripheral blood. All receptors come from a man in his fifties or sixties with acute or convalescent COVID-19.

The rearrangement links TRBV19 to TRBJ1-2; 7 bases are shared with TRBD1. This CDR3 has 14 amino acids. Germline V CDR1 and CDR2: LNHDA, SQIVND (reference sequence). Trimming cost V 4 bases and J 6 bases; bases outside gene matches: 8. The CDR3 region has the DNA TGTGCCAGTAGTACCCTGACAGGGCGGAATGGCTACACCTTC. Protein: CASSTLTGRNGYTF.

The chain recombines TRBV19 with TRBJ1-1; no clear D gene. Trimming took 3 bases from V and 1 from J, leaving 9 bases between them. From germline, CDR1 is LNHDA and CDR2 SQIVND (reference sequence). This CDR3 is built from 14 residues. The CDR3 protein is CASSISNGNTEAFF. The CDR3 DNA sequence: TGTGCCAGTAGTATTAGTAACGGGAACACTGAAGCTTTCTTT.

The J gene is TRBJ2-5, the V gene TRBV11-2; D remains ambiguous. The germline CDR1 and CDR2 sequences are SGHAT and FQNNGV. The length of the CDR3 is 12 residues. Trimming pared 7 bases from V and 2 bases from J, leaving 8 bases between. The CDR3 DNA is TGTGCCAGCACCATGGCACAAGAGACCCAGTACTTC. This gives the protein CASTMAQETQYF.

CDR3 in DNA: TGTGCCAGCTCACCATCGGGGAACATGAACACTGAAGCTTTCTTT. Residues: CASSPSGNMNTEAFF. This chain links TRBV18 with TRBJ1-1; no reliable D call. Germline-derived CDR1 and CDR2 are KGHSH and LQKENI. Trimming stripped 2 bases from V and 0 bases from J, with 10 bases between. This CDR3 has 15 amino acids.

The chain links TRBV3-1 (or the pseudogene TRBV3-2) to TRBJ1-5; TRBD1 agrees at 10 bases. V shed 1 base, J shed 6 bases, and the junction held 12 bases outside the gene matches. This CDR3 comprises 18 residues. CDR1 is LGHDT, CDR2 YNNKEL, per germline (reference sequence). The CDR3 DNA reads as TGTGCCAGCAGCCAAGTGAGAGCCGGGACAGGGGTCTGTCAGCCCCAGCATTTT. Translated: CASSQVRAGTGVCQPQHF.

The J gene is TRBJ2-1, the V gene TRBV6-2 or TRBV6-3; 9 positions agree with TRBD1. This CDR3 is 15 amino acids long. Trimming at V came to 4 bases and at J to 5 bases, leaving 6 bases not matched to a gene. Germline CDR1 reads MNHEY; CDR2 reads SVGEGT. In DNA form, the CDR3 reads TGTGCCAGCAGTTTGGGACAGGGACCGAACAATGAGCAGTTCTTC. This gives the protein CASSLGQGPNNEQFF.

The chain recombines TRBV12-5 with TRBJ2-1, with D hard to call. CDR3 size: 17 residues. Trimming shortened V by 0 bases and J by 0 bases, and 12 bases separated the two germline ends. Per the germline V gene, CDR1 is LGHNT and CDR2 is FRNRAP. CDR3 amino acids: CASGLVITQDSYNEQFF. CDR3 bases: TGTGCTAGTGGTTTGGTAATAACCCAGGACTCCTACAATGAGCAGTTCTTC.

The V gene is TRBV5-1, the J gene TRBJ2-1; 7 nucleotides align to TRBD2. CDR1 is SGHRS and CDR2 is YFSETQ in the germline V gene. The CDR3 length is 16 residues. J lost 0 bases, V lost 3 bases, and 6 bases had no gene match. CDR3 sequence reads: CASSSWGGSSYNEQFF. CDR3 sequence (DNA): TGCGCCAGCAGCTCATGGGGGGGGAGCTCCTACAATGAGCAGTTCTTC.

V and J are TRBV27 and TRBJ2-1; 11 bases align to TRBD2. CDR3 length: 18 amino acids. CDR1 is MNHEY, CDR2 SMNVEV, per germline (reference sequence). V was pared by 3 bases and J by 4 bases, with 11 bases of the junction left unmatched. CDR3 DNA: TGTGCCAGCAGTTTGAGGCTGTCTAGCGGGGGGTCTTACAATGAGCAGTTCTTC. Translating it yields CASSLRLSSGGSYNEQFF.

The chain is built from TRBV30 and TRBJ2-1; maybe TRBD2 (6 bases). Germline V CDR1 and CDR2: GTSNPN, SVGIG (reference sequence). There are 17 residues in the CDR3. The V and J ends lost 0 bases and 5 bases respectively, with 20 bases between them. The CDR3 spells CAWSVLGQLLADNEQFF. CDR3 DNA sequence: TGTGCCTGGAGTGTATTGGGCCAGTTGTTAGCGGACAATGAGCAGTTCTTC. The full variable domain, completed using reference TRBV30 and TRBJ2-1, is SQTIHQWPATLVQPVGSPLSLECTVEGTSNPNLYWYRQAAGRGLQLLFYSVGIGQISSEVPQNLSASRPQDRQFILSSKKLLLSDSGFYLCAWSVLGQLLADNEQFFGPGTRLTVL.

The rearrangement joins TRBV19 to TRBJ2-3; TRBD2 is a possible D gene (7 bases). Germline loops: CDR1 LNHDA, CDR2 SQIVND (reference sequence). CDR3 length: 14 amino acids. Trimming removed 6 bases at V and 4 bases at J, with 14 bases between. The CDR3 sequence is CASRGGGASDTQYF. In DNA form, the CDR3 reads TGTGCCAGTAGAGGGGGGGGCGCTTCAGATACGCAGTATTTT.

The chain employs TRBV7-6 and TRBJ1-4; the D gene is possibly TRBD1 (6 bases). The CDR3 spans 14 residues. Germline values: CDR1 SGHVS, CDR2 FNYEAQ. With 6 bases removed from V and 6 bases from J, the gap between germline ends came to 14 bases. This CDR3 reads CASRAGQWDEKLFF. CDR3 sequence (DNA): TGTGCCAGCAGAGCCGGACAGTGGGATGAAAAACTGTTTTTT.

The V gene is TRBV10-3, the J gene TRBJ1-2; TRBD1 is a possible D gene (5 bases). The V end was cut by 4 bases, the J end by 2 bases, with 5 bases between. This CDR3 has 12 amino acids. Germline lookup yields CDR1 ENHRY and CDR2 SYGVKD. The CDR3: CAISGQNYGYTF. The CDR3 DNA sequence: TGTGCCATCAGTGGACAGAACTATGGCTACACCTTC.

The chain uses TRBV9 and TRBJ1-2, with D perhaps TRBD1 (6 bases). Trimming cost V 0 bases and J 2 bases, with 8 bases left between them. The CDR3 has 14 residues. CDR1 is SGDLS and CDR2 is YYNGEE in the germline V gene. The CDR3 loop reads CASSVGQGNYGYTF. CDR3 sequence (DNA): TGTGCCAGCAGCGTAGGTCAGGGGAACTATGGCTACACCTTC.

The CDR3 DNA is TGTGCCAGCAGTCTCGGGCAGGGAGGGGGCTACACCTTC. As protein: CASSLGQGGGYTF. This chain joins TRBV6-5 and TRBJ1-2; a possible D gene is TRBD1 (5 bases). The V gene lost 5 bases and the J gene lost 8 bases, with 15 bases spanning the gap. The CDR3 totals 13 residues. CDR1 is MNHEY, CDR2 SVGAGI, per germline.

The V and J genes are TRBV19 and TRBJ1-1; 11 bases are shared with TRBD1. V shed 5 bases and J 4 bases; nucleotides not matched to a gene: 6. CDR3 length equals 15 residues. Germline assignment: CDR1 LNHDA and CDR2 SQIVND (reference sequence). The CDR3 DNA reads as TGTGCCAGTAGTTCTTCCGGGACAGGGGGCACTGAAGCTTTCTTT. Amino acid sequence: CASSSSGTGGTEAFF.